The rows below give T cell receptor beta chains drawn from one sample of a study of cytomegalovirus exposure and HLA in healthy donors. Method: immunoSEQ multiplex PCR; TCRdb's copy keeps in-frame clones and lacks some. The table includes 150,000 to 200,000 clones, less than 90% detected once. Sequencing was performed on PBMCs. The receptors derive from a woman aged 25-40 years in good health and CMV-seronegative. Each CDR3 is given with its conserved first and last residue. Fields, in order: V gene, J gene, CDR3 protein.

>TRBV27|TRBJ2-1
CASSLSAGHLYNEQFF
>TRBV7-9|TRBJ2-1
CASSGTGTSGTYNEQFF
>TRBV15|TRBJ2-7
CATSRAPGTGYEQYF
>TRBV2|TRBJ2-5
CASSVARDTQETQYF
>TRBV6-5|TRBJ1-4
CASSYSSRAKLFF
>TRBV4-1|TRBJ1-1
CASSPQGSEAFF
>TRBV11-2|TRBJ1-2
CASSLYSGRDGYTF
>TRBV27|TRBJ2-1
CASGNLSSYNEQFF
>TRBV10-3|TRBJ1-2
CAISEPSGGVENGYTF
>TRBV7-2|TRBJ2-7
CASRGPGSYEQYF
>TRBV25-1|TRBJ1-2
CASSGQGLRGYTF
>TRBV19|TRBJ2-4
CASSIGDAASIQYF
>TRBV6-5|TRBJ1-1
CASSSVRGGTEAFF
>TRBV27|TRBJ1-1
CASSFGGVTEAFF
>TRBV6-5|TRBJ1-6
CASRDGRTDNSPLHF
>TRBV4-2|TRBJ2-3
CASSPTSVSTDTQYF
>TRBV30|TRBJ2-2
CAWTSGPNTGELFF
>TRBV5-5|TRBJ2-7
CASSLATGSEQYF
>TRBV20-1|TRBJ2-7
CSAEDRYEQYF
>TRBV29-1|TRBJ2-2
CSVEDRQELFF
>TRBV5-1|TRBJ2-1
CASSLVGTSGNEQFF
>TRBV5-1|TRBJ2-1
CASRAPGDYNEQFF
>TRBV5-1|TRBJ2-7
CASSPDLRDRGISVAYEQYF
>TRBV12-2|TRBJ2-7
CASRLESEQVYEQYF
>TRBV5-5|TRBJ2-3
CASSLRMAATDTQYF
>TRBV21-1|TRBJ2-7
CASSTVGGGHYEQYF
>TRBV9|TRBJ2-1
CASSVATGGEQFF
>TRBV5-3|TRBJ2-7
CARSGGTRLNYEQYF